This T cell receptor beta chain was sequenced for a study of blood T cell repertoires in COVID-19. About the study: Sites across the United States, Italy and Spain contributed samples from acute and convalescent COVID-19. The cDNA or gDNA used as material had been derived from T cells, B-cell-depleted T cells, or PBMCs.

The CDR3 covers 15 residues. Germline V gene lookup returns CDR1 SEHNR and CDR2 FQNEAQ (reference sequence). J lost 4 bases, V lost 5 bases, and 5 bases had no gene match. Study processing details: Reference gene primer amplification gave nucleated cell count estimates. Profiling relied on immunoSEQ multiplex PCR, and the TCRdb table lists in-frame clones only, not all of them. V and J calls and clone size are those listed in that table; D and trimming were worked out from the DNA. The sample includes around 350,000 clones, approximately 86% of them seen just once. The TCR comes from a human donor in a cohort sampled during active COVID-19. The material sequenced was peripheral blood. The chain couples TRBV7-9 to TRBJ2-3, with TRBD2 identical over 11 bases. The CDR3 protein is CASSPRLAGSDTQYF. CDR3 bases: TGTGCCAGCAGCCCGAGACTAGCGGGATCAGATACGCAGTATTTT.